This T cell receptor beta chain was captured by sequencing in a study of blood T cell repertoires in COVID-19. The CDR3 runs 15 residues. The germline CDR1 and CDR2 sequences are MNHEY and SVGEGT. J was trimmed by 9 bases and V by 6 bases; bases with no gene match: 7. Assay: immunoSEQ multiplex PCR; the TCRdb copy retains only in-frame clones and omits some. In the table there are a few hundred thousand clones, over 70% of which are singletons. The rearrangement joins TRBV6-2 or TRBV6-3 to TRBJ2-1; 14 bases map to TRBD2. This clonotype was sampled from a woman between 40 and 50 years old who had been exposed to COVID-19. The sequencing sample was made of PBMCs or T cells enriched from blood (not recorded which). CDR3 sequence (DNA): TGTGCCAGCAGCTCGGGACTAGCGGGAGTCGGTGAGCAGTTCTTC. Its translation is CASSSGLAGVGEQFF.